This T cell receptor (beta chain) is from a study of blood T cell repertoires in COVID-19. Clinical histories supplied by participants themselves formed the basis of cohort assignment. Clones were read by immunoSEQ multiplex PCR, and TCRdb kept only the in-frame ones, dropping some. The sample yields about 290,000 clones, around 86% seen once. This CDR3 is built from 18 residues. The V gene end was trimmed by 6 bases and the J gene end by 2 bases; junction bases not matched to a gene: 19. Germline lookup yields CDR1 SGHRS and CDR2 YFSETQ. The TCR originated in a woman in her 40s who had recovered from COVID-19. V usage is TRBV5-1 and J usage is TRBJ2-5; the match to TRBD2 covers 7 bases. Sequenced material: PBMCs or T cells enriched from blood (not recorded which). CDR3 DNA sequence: TGCGCCAGCACCCGAATGGCCCTAACGGGAGGCCCACAAGAGACCCAGTACTTC. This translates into CASTRMALTGGPQETQYF.